The table lists the clone carrying this TCR beta chain with a few counts. Its target is unknown. This CDR3 spans 14 amino acids. Germline CDR1 is SGHKS and CDR2 is YYEKEE (reference sequence). V was cut by 3 bases and J by 7 bases, with 14 bases left in between. This sample stems from a study of regulatory T cells in long-lasting Graves disease. The overall study: The term persistent Graves' disease signified upward of 5 years on antithyroid drugs with positive TSH receptor antibodies. The study, taken as a whole, reports: Persistent patients had a count of shared public clonotypes (around 2,700) that exceeded that of new patients (around 1,000). Favoring TRBV28, TRBJ1-2 and TRBJ2-5 was a feature seen in persistent disease.

Time point specified: persistent/refractory GD, antithyroid drugs over 5 years with positive TRAb. Extracted RNA from PBMCs served as the source of the TCR library. The authors diagnosed Graves' disease using American Thyroid Association guidelines. Arm-PCR of CDR3 regions with iRepertoire HTBI primers generated TCR beta libraries. TCRdb independently ran MiXCR on the multiplex PCR reads; one entry per CDR3 protein. This table has about 460,000 distinct CDR3 sequences, less than 25% appearing once. V usage is TRBV5-5 and J usage is TRBJ1-5; possibly TRBD1 for D (6 bases). The sequencing used peripheral blood mononuclear cells (PBMCs), collected when the disease was refractory, from a patient treated with antithyroid drugs. The clonotype comes from a female donor with Graves disease. CDR3 region: CASSWVGGRQPQHF. Written as DNA, the CDR3 is TGTGCCAGCAGCTGGGTTGGGGGCAGGCAGCCCCAGCATTTT.